The 27 T cell receptor beta chains reported below all come from one sample, sequenced in a study of technical replicates of blood from a few donors. Some clones are missing from TCRdb's copy, which holds only in-frame ones; the method was immunoSEQ multiplex PCR. Of tens of thousands of clones detected, approximately 94% appear once; the ten largest clones hold around 0.25%. Material: T cells isolated from PBMCs. These receptors came from a human donor in good health.

This chain joins TRBV11-2 and TRBJ2-7; 7 nucleotides line up with TRBD1. Germline-derived CDR1 and CDR2 are SGHAT and FQNNGV. The CDR3 covers 15 residues. Trimming removed 2 bases from V and 5 bases from J; junction bases left unmatched: 9. The CDR3 DNA reads TGTGCCAGCAGCTTATTCGGACAGGTGGGGGACGAGCAGTACTTC. This codes for CASSLFGQVGDEQYF.

The chain carries TRBV11-3 and TRBJ2-2; 7 positions match TRBD1. V was pared by 2 bases and J by 6 bases, with 0 bases of the junction left unmatched. The germline V gene has CDR1 SGHNT and CDR2 YENEEA. The CDR3 is 13 amino acids. Here the CDR3 reads CASSLQGAGELFF. CDR3 coding DNA: TGTGCCAGCAGCTTACAGGGGGCCGGGGAGCTGTTTTTT.

This chain uses TRBV6-1 with TRBJ1-1; D is ambiguous. There are 16 residues in the CDR3. Germline V gives CDR1 MNHNS, CDR2 SASEGT. The V gene lost 1 base and the J gene lost 1 base, with 13 bases spanning the gap. The CDR3 DNA follows: TGTGCCAGCAGTGAAGTATTCCGACGGAGGAACACTGAAGCTTTCTTT. This translates into CASSEVFRRRNTEAFF.

This clone was detected once. The genes are TRBV7-9 and TRBJ2-1; D is unclear. Looked up from germline, CDR1 is SEHNR and CDR2 is FQNEAQ (reference sequence). V gave up 1 base and J gave up 5 bases, with 6 bases separating them. There are 13 residues in the CDR3. CDR3 bases: TGTGCCAGCAGCTTAGGGCTCAACAATGAGCAGTTCTTC. It translates to CASSLGLNNEQFF.

V usage is TRBV15 and J usage is TRBJ2-2; 10 positions agree with TRBD2. Trimming removed 0 bases from V and 3 bases from J; junction bases left unmatched: 22. CDR3 length: 23 amino acids. CDR1 is LNHNV, CDR2 YYDKDF, per germline (reference sequence). The CDR3 region has the DNA TGTGCCACCAGCAGAGACCCATTCGTCCGGGACACATCTAGCGGGGGAGACACCGGGGAGCTGTTTTTT. The encoded protein is CATSRDPFVRDTSSGGDTGELFF.

V and J are TRBV28 and TRBJ2-7; D may be TRBD1 (6 bases). The V and J ends lost 8 bases and 6 bases respectively, with 23 bases between them. Germline lookup yields CDR1 MDHEN and CDR2 SYDVKM. CDR3 length: 15 amino acids. CDR3 sequence (DNA): TGTGCCAGCGGGGAAGGGGACACCCGCTTGGTCGAGCAGTACTTC. Encoded protein: CASGEGDTRLVEQYF.

The chain recombines TRBV11-2 with TRBJ1-1; D gene unclear. The CDR3 totals 16 residues. Germline V gives CDR1 SGHAT, CDR2 FQNNGV. Trimming pared 4 bases from V and 11 bases from J, leaving 26 bases between. This chain's CDR3 is CASSSAPRGPTIDAFF. The CDR3 DNA follows: TGTGCCAGCAGCTCCGCCCCACGGGGTCCTACGATAGACGCTTTCTTT.

V and J are TRBV5-1 and TRBJ2-1; 8 nucleotides line up with TRBD2. V was pared by 1 base and J by 5 bases, with 5 bases of the junction left unmatched. The CDR3 covers 15 residues. CDR1 is SGHRS and CDR2 is YFSETQ in the germline V gene. The CDR3 sequence: CASSLLTSVNNEQFF. CDR3 bases: TGCGCCAGCAGCTTGCTGACTAGCGTAAACAATGAGCAGTTCTTC.

For the CDR3, the DNA is TGTGCCAGTACCCTAGCCGGGACTAGCGGGAACAATGAGCAGTTCTTC. This sequence encodes CASTLAGTSGNNEQFF. The chain combines TRBV19 with TRBJ2-1, with 13 bases identical to TRBD2. The CDR3 runs to 16 residues. The trim removed 7 bases at V and 5 bases at J, leaving 8 bases unmatched. CDR1 is LNHDA and CDR2 is SQIVND in the germline V gene (reference sequence).

V gene TRBV27 combines with J gene TRBJ2-2, with 14 bases identical to TRBD2. From germline, CDR1 is MNHEY and CDR2 SMNVEV (reference sequence). The CDR3 has 16 residues. Unmatched junction bases numbered 2, after V lost 4 bases and J lost 4 bases. Written as DNA, the CDR3 is TGTGCCAGCAGTTCCGGGACTAGCGGGGGCACCGGGGAGCTGTTTTTT. Translating gives CASSSGTSGGTGELFF.

The CDR3 sequence is CASSYGQGGYGYTF. CDR3 in DNA: TGTGCCAGCAGTTATGGACAGGGAGGCTATGGCTACACCTTC. The chain employs TRBV28 and TRBJ1-2, with 8 nucleotides matching TRBD1. V was pared by 4 bases and J by 4 bases, with 5 bases of the junction left unmatched. The CDR3 is 14 amino acids. Looked up from germline, CDR1 is MDHEN and CDR2 is SYDVKM.

The chain joins TRBV2 to TRBJ2-1, with 12 bases matching TRBD2. V gave up 6 bases and J gave up 8 bases; unmatched junction bases: 5. This CDR3 has 14 residues. CDR1 and CDR2 (germline): SNHLY, FYNNEI. This CDR3 is CASRGTSGFHEQFF. The DNA of the CDR3 is TGTGCCAGCAGGGGGACTAGCGGGTTTCATGAGCAGTTCTTC.

V gene TRBV5-1 combines with J gene TRBJ2-7, with 7 bases fitting TRBD1. The V gene's germline CDR1 is SGHRS and CDR2 YFSETQ. This CDR3 is built from 14 residues. The junction had 6 bases not matched to a gene; V was cut back by 6 bases and J by 0 bases. The CDR3 region is CASTQRQGSYEQYF. The CDR3 DNA reads as TGCGCCAGCACCCAACGACAGGGCTCCTACGAGCAGTACTTC.

J is TRBJ1-6 and V is TRBV14; D is unclear. This CDR3 has 15 amino acids. V was cut by 2 bases and J by 10 bases, with 15 bases left in between. Germline CDR1 reads SGHDN; CDR2 reads FVKESK. CDR3 in amino acids: CASSQSAVPGSPLHF. The CDR3 bases are TGTGCCAGCAGCCAAAGTGCCGTCCCAGGCTCACCCCTCCACTTT. Combining the CDR3 with reference TRBV14 and TRBJ1-6 gives the whole variable domain EAGVTQFPSHSVIEKGQTVTLRCDPISGHDNLYWYRRVMGKEIKFLLHFVKESKQDESGMPNNRFLAERTGGTYSTLKVQPAELEDSGVYFCASSQSAVPGSPLHFGNGTRLTVT.

This clone was seen only a few times. This rearrangement joins TRBV7-6 to TRBJ1-3, with D perhaps TRBD1 (6 bases). Germline V gene data show CDR1 as SGHVS and CDR2 as FNYEAQ. The ends were cut back, 2 bases at V and 0 bases at J, with 14 bases in the middle. CDR3 length: 17 amino acids. The CDR3 region is CASSLMAQGASGNTIYF. The CDR3 nucleotides are TGTGCCAGCAGCTTAATGGCACAGGGAGCCTCTGGAAACACCATATATTTT.

This CDR3 reads CASSAWTSPTDTQYF. CDR3 coding DNA: TGTGCCAGCAGCGCTTGGACTAGCCCCACAGATACGCAGTATTTT. This sequence joins TRBV7-9 and TRBJ2-3; TRBD2 aligns across 8 bases. This CDR3 spans 15 amino acids. Germline-derived CDR1 and CDR2 are SEHNR and FQNEAQ (reference sequence). Trimming at V came to 5 bases and at J to 2 bases, leaving 6 bases not matched to a gene.

V usage is TRBV9 and J usage is TRBJ2-7; TRBD2 might be the D (6 bases). In germline, CDR1 is SGDLS, CDR2 YYNGEE. CDR3 length: 15 amino acids. Trimming took off 0 bases at V and 2 bases at J, with 12 bases between the two ends. The CDR3 coding sequence is TGTGCCAGCAGCGTAGGTGGAGGGAACACCTACGAGCAGTACTTC. It translates to CASSVGGGNTYEQYF.

V is TRBV9 and J is TRBJ2-5, with TRBD2 identical over 10 bases. After removal of 4 bases from V and 1 base from J, the junction contained 7 bases not matched to a gene. The CDR3 sequence is 16 residues long. Looked up from germline, CDR1 is SGDLS and CDR2 is YYNGEE. The CDR3 reads CASSREGLASQETQYF. CDR3 coding DNA: TGTGCCAGCAGCCGGGAGGGACTAGCGAGCCAAGAGACCCAGTACTTC.

V is TRBV27 and J is TRBJ2-7; 7 nucleotides align to TRBD2. Germline V gene data show CDR1 as MNHEY and CDR2 as SMNVEV (reference sequence). Trimming took 2 bases from V and 4 from J; bases not matched to a gene: 11. CDR3 length equals 16 residues. The CDR3 is CASSLVGGGVPYEQYF. The DNA of the CDR3 is TGTGCCAGCAGTTTAGTTGGGGGAGGGGTCCCTTACGAGCAGTACTTC.

V gene TRBV11-2 combines with J gene TRBJ1-1; D is perhaps TRBD1 (5 bases). Trimming took off 0 bases at V and 1 base at J, with 12 bases between the two ends. Looked up from germline, CDR1 is SGHAT and CDR2 is FQNNGV. CDR3 size: 16 residues. The CDR3 here is CASSLDPGVPNTEAFF. The DNA of the CDR3 is TGTGCCAGCAGCTTAGATCCGGGGGTCCCGAACACTGAAGCTTTCTTT. The full variable domain, in which reference TRBV11-2 and TRBJ1-1 provide the parts outside the CDR3, is EAGVAQSPRYKIIEKRQSVAFWCNPISGHATLYWYQQILGQGPKLLIQFQNNGVVDDSQLPKDRFSAERLKGVDSTLKIQPAKLEDSAVYLCASSLDPGVPNTEAFFGQGTRLTVV.

This chain uses TRBV6-5 with TRBJ1-2, with a weak D call TRBD1 (5 bases). V was pared by 0 bases and J by 1 base, with 9 bases between. Germline CDR1 and CDR2: MNHEY and SVGAGI. This CDR3 is built from 15 residues. The CDR3: CASSYSGRGNYGYTF. The CDR3 DNA follows: TGTGCCAGCAGTTACTCGGGGAGGGGTAACTATGGCTACACCTTC.

The CDR3 protein is CASSTRRGRNIQYF. In nucleotides, the CDR3 is TGTGCCAGCAGTACCCGCCGGGGTAGAAACATTCAGTACTTC. This chain links TRBV28 with TRBJ2-4; weak D call: TRBD2 (5 bases). Trimming cost V 5 bases and J 6 bases, with 14 bases left between them. CDR1 MDHEN and CDR2 SYDVKM come from the germline V gene. The CDR3 totals 14 residues.

This chain links TRBV2 with TRBJ1-1; no clear D. CDR3 length: 14 amino acids. The germline CDR1 and CDR2 sequences are SNHLY and FYNNEI. V lost 6 bases and J 0 bases, leaving 11 bases between the germline ends. CDR3 loop: CASSPGLMNTEAFF. The CDR3 bases are TGTGCCAGCAGCCCCGGTCTGATGAACACTGAAGCTTTCTTT.

This sequence joins TRBV14 and TRBJ1-2; TRBD1 might be the D (6 bases). The CDR3 is made up of 14 amino acids. Per the germline V gene, CDR1 is SGHDN and CDR2 is FVKESK. V dropped 3 bases and J dropped 2 bases, with 10 bases sitting between them. CDR3 coding DNA: TGTGCCAGCAGCCAGGACAGCCTAAACTATGGCTACACCTTC. It yields the protein CASSQDSLNYGYTF. The complete variable domain, with remaining parts taken from reference TRBV14 and TRBJ1-2, reads EAGVTQFPSHSVIEKGQTVTLRCDPISGHDNLYWYRRVMGKEIKFLLHFVKESKQDESGMPNNRFLAERTGGTYSTLKVQPAELEDSGVYFCASSQDSLNYGYTFGSGTRLTVV.

The chain couples TRBV6-1 to TRBJ2-7; 8 nucleotides line up with TRBD1. Germline assignment: CDR1 MNHNS and CDR2 SASEGT. V lost 8 bases, J lost 2 bases, and 5 bases stayed unmatched. The CDR3 is 13 residues long. The CDR3 region has the DNA TGTGCCAGCGACAGGGGTCCGCCCTACGAGCAGTACTTC. Protein product: CASDRGPPYEQYF.

This clone was recorded a few times. The genes are TRBV2 and TRBJ1-5; TRBD1 agrees at 7 bases. CDR1 and CDR2 (germline): SNHLY, FYNNEI. Trimming at V came to 3 bases and at J to 2 bases, leaving 1 base not matched to a gene. The CDR3 length is 14 residues. The CDR3 loop is CASSDTGGNQPQHF. As DNA, the CDR3 is TGTGCCAGCAGTGACACAGGGGGCAATCAGCCCCAGCATTTT.

The rearrangement links TRBV19 to TRBJ2-3; 7 bases are shared with TRBD1. Germline loops: CDR1 LNHDA, CDR2 SQIVND (reference sequence). Trimming at V came to 4 bases and at J to 0 bases, leaving 13 bases not matched to a gene. The CDR3 runs 18 residues. This CDR3 is CASSRARQGTRSTDTQYF. As DNA, the CDR3 is TGTGCCAGTAGTAGAGCCCGACAGGGCACTCGTAGCACAGATACGCAGTATTTT. Full variable domain (missing parts from reference TRBV19 and TRBJ2-3): DGGITQSPKYLFRKEGQNVTLSCEQNLNHDAMYWYRQDPGQGLRLIYYSQIVNDFQKGDIAEGYSVSREKKESFPLTVTSAQKNPTAFYLCASSRARQGTRSTDTQYFGPGTRLTVL.